This T cell receptor beta chain emerged from a study of OX40 agonist ivuxolimab in advanced cancers. Whole-study context: Of the participants, approximately 38% had some prior anti-PD-1, anti-PD-L1 or anti-CTLA-4 therapy, which was allowed.

Libraries were prepared by immunoSEQ multiplex PCR; TCRdb keeps only in-frame clonotypes and omits some of them. The sample includes more than 80,000 clones, 91% seen only once; the top ten take roughly 0.31%. The sequences come from CD4+ or CD8+ T cells sorted from blood, collected in a trial of the OX40 agonist ivuxolimab. This receptor was obtained from an adult with an advanced solid tumor such as melanoma, head and neck, liver or kidney cancer.

CDR3 DNA sequence: TGTGCCAGCAGCCAAGTAGGGGGCACTGAAGCTTTCTTT. Amino acid sequence: CASSQVGGTEAFF. The chain uses TRBV4-2 and TRBJ1-1; TRBD1 is a possible D gene (6 bases). This CDR3 comprises 13 residues. The germline V gene encodes CDR1 LGHNA and CDR2 YNFKEQ. The V end was cut by 1 base, the J end by 4 bases, with 7 bases between.